This T cell receptor (beta chain) was captured in a study of cytomegalovirus exposure and HLA in healthy donors. This clone was detected only once. The PCR used 60 Vbeta and 13 Jbeta primers. The protocol was immunoSEQ multiplex PCR, while the TCRdb copy is restricted to in-frame clones and leaves out a portion. The table records 200,000 or so clones, around 79% of them present only once. Germline V gene lookup returns CDR1 SGHVS and CDR2 FNYEAQ. CDR3 size: 14 residues. V shed 2 bases and J 4 bases; nucleotides not matched to a gene: 3. This rearrangement joins TRBV7-6 to TRBJ2-3, with 7 bases lining up with TRBD2. The specimen was PBMCs. This TCR came from a man between 18 and 35 years old in good health and CMV-seronegative. This CDR3 reads CASSLYTSADTQYF. DNA for the CDR3: TGTGCCAGCAGCTTATACACTAGCGCAGATACGCAGTATTTT. Based on the CDR3 plus reference TRBV7-6 and TRBJ2-3, the full variable domain is GAGVSQSPRYKVTKRGQDVALRCDPISGHVSLYWYRQALGQGPEFLTYFNYEAQQDKSGLPNDRFSAERPEGSISTLTIQRTEQRDSAMYRCASSLYTSADTQYFGPGTRLTVL.